Below, 13 T cell receptor beta chains from the same sample are listed, as sequenced in a study of cytomegalovirus exposure and HLA in healthy donors. The PCR contained 60 Vbeta and 13 Jbeta primers. Assay: immunoSEQ multiplex PCR; the TCRdb copy retains only in-frame clones and omits some. The sample lists 160,000 or so clones, about 80% occurring once. The sample taken for sequencing was PBMCs. The source is a man between 18 and 29 years old in good health and CMV-seropositive.

The chain has TRBV7-9 and TRBJ2-7, with TRBD1 matching over 7 bases. The CDR3 length is 16 residues. CDR1 and CDR2 from the germline V gene are SEHNR and FQNEAQ (reference sequence). V trimming: 1 base; J trimming: 2 bases; junction bases outside the gene matches: 8. CDR3 nucleotides: TGTGCCAGCAGCTTAGTCACGCAGGGGGTTCCCTACGAGCAGTACTTC. This codes for CASSLVTQGVPYEQYF.

J is TRBJ1-5 and V is TRBV10-3, with D hard to call. V lost 0 bases and J lost 4, with 7 bases in between. Germline CDR1 is ENHRY and CDR2 is SYGVKD. The CDR3 contains 14 residues. CDR3 amino acids: CAISESTRNQPQHF. CDR3 in DNA: TGTGCCATCAGTGAGTCCACACGTAATCAGCCCCAGCATTTT.

The gene calls are TRBV2 and TRBJ1-1; 7 bases line up with TRBD1. Losses at the gene ends were 3 bases for V and 6 bases for J; bases not matched to a gene: 13. The CDR3 is 16 amino acids. The germline gives CDR1 SNHLY, CDR2 FYNNEI. The CDR3 loop is CASSDPHRQGSAEAFF. CDR3 coding DNA: TGTGCCAGCAGTGATCCCCATAGACAGGGATCCGCTGAAGCTTTCTTT.

The chain links TRBV6-5 to TRBJ1-4, with no clear D. CDR1 MNHEY and CDR2 SVGAGI come from the germline V gene. The V end was cut by 2 bases, the J end by 3 bases, with 7 bases between. There are 14 residues in the CDR3. In DNA, the CDR3 is TGTGCCAGCAGTTACACCGGGTCTAATGAAAAACTGTTTTTT. Its protein product is CASSYTGSNEKLFF.

As for this clone: At one end the junction does not follow the germline gene, possibly because of a read error. This chain uses TRBV7-7 with TRBJ1-3; D is perhaps TRBD1 (5 bases). The CDR3 is made up of 15 amino acids. CDR1 is SSHAT, CDR2 FNYEAQ, per germline (reference sequence). CDR3 sequence reads: CASSLGPGFGNTIYF. The CDR3 nucleotides are TGTGCTAGCAGCCTAGGGCCAGGGTTCGGAAACACCATATATTTT.

This clone has only one observation. This rearrangement joins TRBV7-2 to TRBJ2-2; 11 bases agree with TRBD2. Germline loops: CDR1 SGHTA, CDR2 FQGNSA. The J segment lost 5 bases and the V segment lost 2 bases, leaving 10 bases of the junction unmatched. CDR3 length: 18 residues. As DNA, the CDR3 is TGTGCCAGCAGCTTATCGGTGGAGAGACTAGCGGGAACCGGGGAGCTGTTTTTT. Encoded protein: CASSLSVERLAGTGELFF.

The chain recombines TRBV28 with TRBJ2-2; 8 bases fit TRBD2. J gave up 7 bases and V 6 bases, and 7 bases lay outside the gene matches. CDR1 is MDHEN and CDR2 is SYDVKM in the germline V gene. The CDR3 runs to 14 residues. Written as DNA, the CDR3 is TGTGCCAGCAGGCTAGCGGGTCTGGACGGGGAGCTGTTTTTT. This translates into CASRLAGLDGELFF.

For this clone: This sample also contains other DNA sequences that code for the same CDR3. The genes are TRBV6-5 and TRBJ1-1, with D tentatively TRBD1 (6 bases). V was cut by 2 bases and J by 7 bases, with 14 bases left in between. The CDR3 consists of 14 residues. The germline CDR1 and CDR2 sequences are MNHEY and SVGAGI. The CDR3 DNA is TGTGCCAGCAGTTACCAAGACACAGGGAATGAAGCTTTCTTT. Its translation is CASSYQDTGNEAFF.

CDR3 DNA sequence: TGTGCCAGCAGCGGAGCGGGAGGCGGCAAAAACATTCAGTACTTC. This encodes CASSGAGGGKNIQYF. The V call is TRBV9, the J call TRBJ2-4; 9 bases map to TRBD2. Trimming at V came to 3 bases and at J to 3 bases, leaving 4 bases not matched to a gene. The length of the CDR3 is 15 residues. Germline CDR1 SGDLS, CDR2 YYNGEE.

The chain joins TRBV18 to TRBJ2-2, with TRBD1 identical over 7 bases. Trimming took 1 base from V and 3 from J; bases not matched to a gene: 14. Per germline, CDR1 KGHSH and CDR2 LQKENI. The CDR3 runs to 19 residues. The CDR3 region is CASSPRSHGQEDDTGELFF. DNA for the CDR3: TGTGCCAGCTCACCACGTTCACACGGACAGGAGGATGACACCGGGGAGCTGTTTTTT.

The chain is built from TRBV7-6 and TRBJ2-5; D not certain. The CDR3 has 15 residues. Looked up from germline, CDR1 is SGHVS and CDR2 is FNYEAQ. Trimming pared 1 base from V and 1 base from J, leaving 10 bases between. The CDR3 sequence is CASSLDLLGQETQYF. The CDR3 nucleotides are TGTGCCAGCAGCTTAGACCTGCTCGGCCAAGAGACCCAGTACTTC.

Here the CDR3 reads CASSEGTEQYF. CDR3 DNA: TGTGCCAGCAGTGAAGGTACAGAGCAGTACTTC. V usage is TRBV2 and J usage is TRBJ2-7; the D is unclear. V gave up 1 base and J gave up 7 bases, with 5 bases separating them. CDR1 SNHLY and CDR2 FYNNEI come from the germline V gene. The CDR3 runs to 11 residues.

The gene calls are TRBV5-1 and TRBJ2-7; 8 nucleotides agree with TRBD2. Germline CDR1 SGHRS, CDR2 YFSETQ. The CDR3 is made up of 14 amino acids. The junction had 6 bases not matched to a gene; V was cut back by 4 bases and J by 3 bases. CDR3 residues: CASSLGTSGYEQYF. CDR3 sequence (DNA): TGCGCCAGCAGCCTTGGGACTAGTGGCTACGAGCAGTACTTC.